Listed here are 21 T cell receptor beta chains from one sample, sequenced in a study of graft-versus-host responses after intestinal transplantation. What these receptors recognize is not known. Sequencing was performed with immunoSEQ multiplex PCR; in TCRdb, only in-frame clones are kept and a portion is missing. The data contain some 23,000 clones, about four fifths of them seen just once; the ten biggest clones take up 0.93%. The sample here was unstimulated CD8+ T cells sorted from spleen or lymph node cells, taken before transplant. Receptors were obtained from a human donor who was the organ donor for an intestinal transplant.

The genes are TRBV11-3 and TRBJ2-2; 11 nucleotides align to TRBD1. Germline V gives CDR1 SGHNT, CDR2 YENEEA. Trimming at V came to 5 bases and at J to 2 bases, leaving 1 base not matched to a gene. The CDR3 contains 15 residues. The CDR3 here is CASSGQGANTGELFF. The CDR3 coding sequence is TGTGCCAGCAGCGGACAGGGGGCCAACACCGGGGAGCTGTTTTTT.

The chain uses TRBV29-1 and TRBJ1-2; D might be TRBD1 (6 bases). Germline CDR1 SQVTM, CDR2 ANQGSEA. This CDR3 has 14 amino acids. The V and J ends lost 6 bases and 3 bases respectively, with 17 bases between them. CDR3 sequence (DNA): TGCAGCGTCGCACCAGGGGAGAATCACTATGGCTACACCTTC. This codes for CSVAPGENHYGYTF.

The genes are TRBV30 and TRBJ1-3, with D tentatively TRBD1 (5 bases). Germline V gene data show CDR1 as GTSNPN and CDR2 as SVGIG (reference sequence). With 7 bases removed from V and 3 bases from J, the gap between germline ends came to 13 bases. This CDR3 has 13 residues. DNA for the CDR3: TGTGCCTCAACCAAGGGGAATGGAAACACCATATATTTT. Translation gives CASTKGNGNTIYF.

The chain couples TRBV5-4 to TRBJ2-5; D unresolved. Trimming removed 9 bases from V and 3 bases from J, with 15 bases in between. The germline CDR1 and CDR2 sequences are SGHNT and YYREEE (reference sequence). The CDR3 is 13 amino acids. CDR3 protein: CATQVDSKETQYF. DNA for the CDR3: TGTGCCACCCAGGTCGACTCAAAAGAGACCCAGTACTTC.

The gene calls are TRBV10-2 and TRBJ1-1; D is perhaps TRBD1 (6 bases). Germline CDR1 WSHSY, CDR2 SAAADI. V was clipped by 6 bases and J by 1 base, with 12 bases between them. This CDR3 is 14 amino acids long. In nucleotides, the CDR3 is TGCGCCAGCAGCCCCGGACAGTCGAACACTGAAGCTTTCTTT. It codes for CASSPGQSNTEAFF.

CDR3 residues: CASSQSTRTSGRLKTQYF. The DNA of the CDR3 is TGCGCCAGCAGCCAGTCGACCCGGACTAGCGGGAGATTGAAGACCCAGTACTTC. V gene TRBV4-1 combines with J gene TRBJ2-5; TRBD2 matches at 13 bases. CDR1 MGHRA and CDR2 YSYEKL come from the germline V gene. CDR3 size: 18 residues. J gave up 6 bases and V 3 bases, and 13 bases lay outside the gene matches.

This clone has only a few counts. The chain uses TRBV9 and TRBJ1-1, with a weak D call TRBD1 (5 bases). The CDR3 is 16 amino acids. Trimming cost V 2 bases and J 0 bases, with 14 bases left between them. Germline CDR1 SGDLS, CDR2 YYNGEE. CDR3 coding DNA: TGTGCCAGCAGCGTGGGGGTCGAAGGTATGAACACTGAAGCTTTCTTT. Translated: CASSVGVEGMNTEAFF.

This chain uses TRBV30 with TRBJ2-5; D unclear. V was clipped by 3 bases and J by 3 bases, with 11 bases between them. CDR1 and CDR2 (germline): GTSNPN, SVGIG (reference sequence). CDR3 length equals 13 residues. The chain's CDR3 is CAWRLDWEETQYF. Written as DNA, the CDR3 is TGTGCCTGGAGGCTTGATTGGGAAGAGACCCAGTACTTC.

The chain combines TRBV9 with TRBJ2-5, with 7 positions matching TRBD2. The CDR3 is 15 residues long. The J segment lost 5 bases and the V segment lost 0 bases, leaving 7 bases of the junction unmatched. Germline V gene sequence: CDR1 SGDLS, CDR2 YYNGEE. CDR3 protein: CASSVDAGEGETQYF. CDR3 DNA sequence: TGTGCCAGCAGCGTAGATGCGGGGGAGGGCGAGACCCAGTACTTC.

The chain couples TRBV11-2 to TRBJ2-1; D is perhaps TRBD2 (5 bases). V was clipped by 5 bases and J by 0 bases, with 11 bases between them. CDR1 is SGHAT and CDR2 is FQNNGV in the germline V gene. The CDR3 totals 15 residues. CDR3 loop: CASSLKRSSYNEQFF. In DNA, the CDR3 is TGTGCCAGCAGCCTTAAGCGGAGCTCCTACAATGAGCAGTTCTTC.

V is TRBV5-4 and J is TRBJ1-1, with D unclear. Germline values: CDR1 SGHNT, CDR2 YYREEE (reference sequence). V was cut by 2 bases and J by 4 bases, with 9 bases left in between. The length of the CDR3 is 13 residues. CDR3 nucleotide sequence: TGTGCCAGCAGCTTTCGGGGAGGCACTGAAGCTTTCTTT. It translates to CASSFRGGTEAFF.

V gene TRBV19 combines with J gene TRBJ2-1, with 7 bases lining up with TRBD2. The CDR3 length is 15 residues. The V gene end was trimmed by 5 bases and the J gene end by 0 bases; junction bases not matched to a gene: 4. Germline lookup yields CDR1 LNHDA and CDR2 SQIVND (reference sequence). The CDR3 DNA reads as TGTGCCAGTAGTTTTGGCGGGAGCTCCTACAATGAGCAGTTCTTC. Protein sequence: CASSFGGSSYNEQFF.

This clone was observed a handful of times. DNA for the CDR3: TGTGCCAGCAATATACAGGCCTACGAGCAGTACTTC. Encoded protein: CASNIQAYEQYF. This chain joins TRBV6-1 and TRBJ2-7, with a possible D match to TRBD1 (5 bases). The germline gives CDR1 MNHNS, CDR2 SASEGT. V was shortened by 7 bases and J by 2 bases, with 9 bases between the two germline ends. The CDR3 extends over 12 amino acids.

The J gene is TRBJ1-4, the V gene TRBV5-1; tentatively, D is TRBD1 (6 bases). The CDR3 consists of 12 residues. Germline V lookup: CDR1 SGHRS, CDR2 YFSETQ. Trimming stripped 1 base from V and 8 bases from J, with 6 bases between. CDR3: CASSLTGEKLFF. CDR3 nucleotide sequence: TGCGCCAGCAGCTTGACAGGGGAAAAACTGTTTTTT. Together with reference TRBV5-1 and TRBJ1-4, the CDR3 gives the full variable domain: KAGVTQTPRYLIKTRGQQVTLSCSPISGHRSVSWYQQTPGQGLQFLFEYFSETQRNKGNFPGRFSGRQFSNSRSEMNVSTLELGDSALYLCASSLTGEKLFFGSGTQLSVL.

The genes are TRBV7-9 and TRBJ2-1, with a tentative D call TRBD2 (5 bases). The CDR3 spans 14 residues. V was shortened by 1 base and J by 9 bases, with 13 bases between the two germline ends. Germline values: CDR1 SEHNR, CDR2 FQNEAQ (reference sequence). The CDR3 region is CASSLDPSWSEQFF. DNA of the CDR3: TGTGCCAGCAGCTTAGACCCTAGCTGGAGTGAGCAGTTCTTC.

The rearrangement uses TRBV9 and TRBJ1-2; D possibly corresponds to TRBD1 (5 bases). V shed 0 bases and J shed 0 bases, with 6 bases lying between them. The CDR3 is made up of 14 amino acids. Germline V gene data show CDR1 as SGDLS and CDR2 as YYNGEE. CDR3 loop: CASSVGGANYGYTF. In DNA, the CDR3 is TGTGCCAGCAGCGTAGGGGGCGCTAACTATGGCTACACCTTC.

The DNA for the CDR3 is TGTGCCAGCAGTTACTCGAGGGTGGGGGATGGCTACACCTTC. Translating gives CASSYSRVGDGYTF. J is TRBJ1-2 and V is TRBV6-6, with D maybe TRBD1 (5 bases). Germline V gene sequence: CDR1 MNHNY, CDR2 SVGAGI (reference sequence). The CDR3 runs 14 residues. The V gene lost 0 bases and the J gene lost 6 bases, with 11 bases spanning the gap.

The rearrangement uses TRBV19 and TRBJ1-1, with 7 bases identical to TRBD1. The CDR3 is 12 residues long. Germline CDR1 LNHDA, CDR2 SQIVND (reference sequence). Trimming cost V 10 bases and J 5 bases; bases outside gene matches: 7. The CDR3 coding sequence is TGTGCCACCAGACAGGGCAGGACTGAAGCTTTCTTT. This gives the protein CATRQGRTEAFF.

The V gene is TRBV19, the J gene TRBJ1-1; tentatively, D is TRBD1 (5 bases). Trimming left V 5 bases short and J 7 bases short, with 14 bases between. This CDR3 has 13 amino acids. Germline assignment: CDR1 LNHDA and CDR2 SQIVND (reference sequence). CDR3 DNA: TGTGCCAGTAGTTCAGGGTGGGTGATTGAAGCTTTCTTT. Residues: CASSSGWVIEAFF.

This chain joins TRBV6-5 and TRBJ2-5; possibly TRBD1 for D (5 bases). Germline CDR1 reads MNHEY; CDR2 reads SVGAGI. V dropped 10 bases and J dropped 3 bases, with 12 bases sitting between them. This CDR3 has 12 amino acids. The CDR3 coding sequence is TGTGCCATTGGCCCCAGGGAAGAGACCCAGTACTTC. Protein: CAIGPREETQYF.

The gene calls are TRBV7-6 and TRBJ2-1; 12 bases agree with TRBD2. After removal of 1 base from V and 6 bases from J, the junction contained 4 bases not matched to a gene. This CDR3 is built from 16 residues. The germline CDR1 and CDR2 sequences are SGHVS and FNYEAQ. Written as DNA, the CDR3 is TGTGCCAGCAGCTTAGGGGCTAGCGGGAGGGCCAATGAGCAGTTCTTC. Translated: CASSLGASGRANEQFF.